What follows are 30 T cell receptor beta chains derived from one specimen sequenced in a study of blood T cell repertoires in COVID-19. Clones were sequenced by immunoSEQ multiplex PCR, and TCRdb holds only the in-frame ones, with some missing. The table has approximately 58,000 clones, about 84% seen once. The sequenced sample consisted of peripheral blood. Receptors originate from a man aged 40-50 years with active COVID-19.

The V call is TRBV6-1, the J call TRBJ2-1, with TRBD1 identical over 7 bases. The CDR3 sequence is 16 residues long. Losses at the gene ends were 4 bases for V and 1 base for J; bases not matched to a gene: 7. The germline gives CDR1 MNHNS, CDR2 SASEGT. CDR3 sequence reads: CASSVTTGLSYNEQFF. The CDR3 region has the DNA TGTGCCAGCAGTGTAACGACAGGGCTTTCCTACAATGAGCAGTTCTTC.

The gene calls are TRBV19 and TRBJ1-6; TRBD1 matches 7 bases. The length of the CDR3 is 14 residues. The ends lost 0 bases at V and 10 bases at J; junction bases unmatched: 3. Per the germline V gene, CDR1 is LNHDA and CDR2 is SQIVND (reference sequence). The CDR3 spells CASSIDRGTSPLHF. CDR3 nucleotide sequence: TGTGCCAGTAGTATAGACAGGGGGACGTCACCCCTCCACTTT.

The rearrangement uses TRBV25-1 and TRBJ2-4; D perhaps matches TRBD1 (5 bases). This CDR3 spans 14 amino acids. The ends were cut back, 7 bases at V and 8 bases at J, with 18 bases in the middle. In germline, CDR1 is MGHDK, CDR2 SYGVNS. As DNA, the CDR3 is TGTGCCAGCACTTCGTGGGGCTCCAGTGACATTCAGTACTTC. Its protein product is CASTSWGSSDIQYF.

The J gene is TRBJ2-7, the V gene TRBV25-1; weak D call: TRBD2 (6 bases). Deletions cut 8 bases from V and 6 bases from J, with 17 bases between. CDR3 length equals 13 residues. CDR1 is MGHDK, CDR2 SYGVNS, per germline. The CDR3 DNA reads TGTGCCAGCGCGCGGGACTTGCTGGTCGAGCAGTACTTC. Protein product: CASARDLLVEQYF.

This chain links TRBV2 with TRBJ2-2; TRBD2 aligns across 7 bases. V trimming: 2 bases; J trimming: 3 bases; junction bases outside the gene matches: 6. CDR1 is SNHLY, CDR2 FYNNEI, per germline. The CDR3 runs 16 residues. CDR3 protein: CASSERLAAYTGELFF. DNA for the CDR3: TGTGCCAGCAGTGAACGTCTAGCGGCCTACACCGGGGAGCTGTTTTTT.

This clone showed up just a few times. The chain joins TRBV12-3 or TRBV12-4 to TRBJ1-2; a weak D match, TRBD1 (6 bases). The CDR3 consists of 13 residues. Between the trimmed V and J ends, which lost 3 bases and 6 bases, there was a span of 11 bases. DNA for the CDR3: TGTGCCAGCAGTTTCGGGGGGGCGGATGGCTACACCTTC. It codes for CASSFGGADGYTF.

The V gene is TRBV12-3 or TRBV12-4, the J gene TRBJ2-1; TRBD2 agrees at 10 bases. V dropped 10 bases and J dropped 4; count of bases not matched to a gene: 4. The CDR3 extends over 13 amino acids. DNA for the CDR3: TGTGCCACCCGACTAGCGGGTTACAATGAGCAGTTCTTC. Its translation is CATRLAGYNEQFF.

The chain has TRBV19 and TRBJ2-3; TRBD2 matches at 11 bases. Trimming cost V 5 bases and J 0 bases; bases outside gene matches: 10. In germline, CDR1 is LNHDA, CDR2 SQIVND (reference sequence). The CDR3 consists of 18 residues. CDR3 sequence (DNA): TGTGCCAGTAGTGGAGGGACTAGCGGCCACCCGAGCACAGATACGCAGTATTTT. This gives the protein CASSGGTSGHPSTDTQYF.

In this sample, this clone turned up once. The chain links TRBV19 to TRBJ2-1, with 9 positions matching TRBD2. CDR3 length equals 13 residues. Germline CDR1 reads LNHDA; CDR2 reads SQIVND (reference sequence). V gave up 11 bases and J gave up 8 bases; unmatched junction bases: 10. CDR3 in DNA: TGTGCCGCCCGCGGTAGCGGGAGAGATGAGCAGTTCTTC. Translating it yields CAARGSGRDEQFF. Full variable domain (remainder filled in from reference TRBV19 and TRBJ2-1): DGGITQSPKYLFRKEGQNVTLSCEQNLNHDAMYWYRQDPGQGLRLIYYSQIVNDFQKGDIAEGYSVSREKKESFPLTVTSAQKNPTAFYLCAARGSGRDEQFFGPGTRLTVL.

J is TRBJ1-1 and V is TRBV10-1; D gene unclear. Germline-derived CDR1 and CDR2 are WNHNN and SYGVQD (reference sequence). V was shortened by 5 bases and J by 1 base, with 14 bases between the two germline ends. The CDR3 extends over 15 amino acids. CDR3 in amino acids: CASSPEAGWNTEAFF. The CDR3 DNA follows: TGCGCCAGCAGTCCGGAGGCAGGATGGAACACTGAAGCTTTCTTT.

The chain couples TRBV15 to TRBJ1-2; 8 bases agree with TRBD1. Germline CDR1 and CDR2: LNHNV and YYDKDF (reference sequence). Germline trimming cut 1 base from V and 8 bases from J; bases unmatched to any gene: 6. The CDR3 is 14 amino acids. In nucleotides, the CDR3 is TGTGCCACCAGCAGAGGGAGGACAGGGACCGGCTACACCTTC. Protein product: CATSRGRTGTGYTF.

In its sample, this clone was seen once. The chain recombines TRBV28 with TRBJ2-1, with 10 bases matching TRBD2. There are 17 residues in the CDR3. Losses at the gene ends were 2 bases for V and 7 bases for J; bases not matched to a gene: 11. Germline V gene lookup returns CDR1 MDHEN and CDR2 SYDVKM. CDR3 bases: TGTGCCAGCAGTTTACCCAGCGGGAGGGCCTTCGGGAATGAGCAGTTCTTC. Its translation is CASSLPSGRAFGNEQFF. Full variable domain (remainder filled in from reference TRBV28 and TRBJ2-1): DVKVTQSSRYLVKRTGEKVFLECVQDMDHENMFWYRQDPGLGLRLIYFSYDVKMKEKGDIPEGYSVSREKKERFSLILESASTNQTSMYLCASSLPSGRAFGNEQFFGPGTRLTVL.

This chain uses TRBV7-2 with TRBJ2-3; 11 positions match TRBD2. J lost 5 bases, V lost 6 bases, and 7 bases had no gene match. The CDR3 contains 15 residues. Per the germline V gene, CDR1 is SGHTA and CDR2 is FQGNSA. The CDR3 nucleotides read TGTGCCAGCAGTCCGACTAGCGGGAATGGAGATACGCAGTATTTT. Translation gives CASSPTSGNGDTQYF.

This clone was seen only a few times. CDR3 coding DNA: TGTGCCAGCAGTGAAGCGCGGGGGGCCCATGAGCAGTTCTTC. This encodes CASSEARGAHEQFF. The rearrangement uses TRBV2 and TRBJ2-1; 8 bases map to TRBD2. Germline V CDR1 and CDR2: SNHLY, FYNNEI. The CDR3 consists of 14 residues. V gave up 0 bases and J gave up 8 bases; unmatched junction bases: 3.

DNA for the CDR3: TGTGCCAGCAGCTTCCGTAAGGGGCTCGAGCAGTACTTC. Translating gives CASSFRKGLEQYF. The chain couples TRBV11-2 to TRBJ2-7; D might be TRBD1 (5 bases). This CDR3 has 13 amino acids. Trimming shortened V by 3 bases and J by 6 bases, and 12 bases separated the two germline ends. CDR1 and CDR2 (germline): SGHAT, FQNNGV.

V usage is TRBV24-1 and J usage is TRBJ2-1; 8 bases align to TRBD2. CDR3 length equals 15 residues. J gave up 6 bases and V 2 bases, and 5 bases lay outside the gene matches. CDR1 is KGHDR, CDR2 SFDVKD, per germline. CDR3 sequence reads: CATSDSGLGPNEQFF. The CDR3 DNA sequence: TGTGCCACCAGTGATTCGGGACTAGGTCCCAATGAGCAGTTCTTC.

This chain connects TRBV21-1 to TRBJ1-2; TRBD1, the table's D call, lacks a check against the DNA. TRBV21-1 is recorded as a pseudogene. The CDR3 consists of 20 residues. The DNA of the CDR3 is TGTGCCAGCAGCAAAGAGAGTCTGGCCTGGGGGCGGGTAGCTAACTATGGCTACACCTTC. It specifies CASSKESLAWGRVANYGYTF.

This clone turned up a few times. This chain connects TRBV2 to TRBJ1-2, with 7 positions matching TRBD1. V lost 3 bases and J lost 6; bases outside the gene matches: 4. This CDR3 has 13 residues. Germline CDR1 and CDR2: SNHLY and FYNNEI. The CDR3 DNA reads TGTGCCAGCAGTGATAAGGGGGCAGATGGCTACACCTTC. This sequence encodes CASSDKGADGYTF.

The genes are TRBV9 and TRBJ1-4, with D uncertain. CDR3 length: 14 residues. CDR1 SGDLS and CDR2 YYNGEE come from the germline V gene. V was shortened by 4 bases and J by 4 bases, with 11 bases between the two germline ends. This chain's CDR3 is CASSTTTYNEKLFF. The CDR3 bases are TGTGCCAGCAGCACTACAACATATAATGAAAAACTGTTTTTT.

V gene TRBV29-1 combines with J gene TRBJ2-1; TRBD1 aligns across 9 bases. The CDR3 is made up of 15 amino acids. V gave up 4 bases and J gave up 6 bases; unmatched junction bases: 10. Germline V gene sequence: CDR1 SQVTM, CDR2 ANQGSEA. The CDR3 bases are TGCAGCGTTGGCCGGGACAGGGCGCTAATCAATGAGCAGTTCTTC. The encoded protein is CSVGRDRALINEQFF.

The V call is TRBV5-1, the J call TRBJ1-2; 7 bases align to TRBD1. The junction had 12 bases not matched to a gene; V was cut back by 4 bases and J by 3 bases. Germline assignment: CDR1 SGHRS and CDR2 YFSETQ. The CDR3 contains 16 residues. The CDR3 reads CASSDLRRGSDYGYTF. The CDR3 DNA is TGCGCCAGCAGCGACTTGCGCAGGGGGTCGGACTATGGCTACACCTTC.

V is TRBV28 and J is TRBJ2-3, with TRBD2 identical over 9 bases. J lost 2 bases, V lost 6 bases, and 12 bases had no gene match. The CDR3 has 17 amino acids. The V gene's germline CDR1 is MDHEN and CDR2 SYDVKM. CDR3 DNA sequence: TGTGCCAGCAGCCCGCTGACTAGCGGTCTATTCACAGATACGCAGTATTTT. It specifies CASSPLTSGLFTDTQYF.

V usage is TRBV7-7 and J usage is TRBJ2-5, with 7 positions matching TRBD1. V lost 5 bases, J lost 3 bases, and 3 bases stayed unmatched. Germline V gene data show CDR1 as SSHAT and CDR2 as FNYEAQ (reference sequence). This CDR3 contains 13 residues. CDR3 amino acids: CASSQDRKETQYF. CDR3 DNA sequence: TGTGCCAGCAGCCAGGACAGGAAAGAGACCCAGTACTTC.

CDR3 residues: CASSQSGGTGGNTIYF. For the CDR3, the DNA is TGCGCCAGCAGTCAATCGGGGGGGACAGGGGGAAACACCATATATTTT. The J gene is TRBJ1-3, the V gene TRBV23-1, with TRBD1 matching over 9 bases. TRBV23-1 is treated as an ORF (open reading frame) with a function not yet certain. The V segment lost 0 bases and the J segment 4 bases; nucleotides outside the gene matches: 4. The CDR3 has 16 residues.

In nucleotides, the CDR3 is TGTGCCAGCAGCCTCGGACACGCAGGCATTCAGTACTTC. Translation: CASSLGHAGIQYF. The chain uses TRBV11-3 and TRBJ2-4; maybe TRBD1 (5 bases). Deletions cut 5 bases from V and 9 bases from J, with 14 bases between. Per the germline V gene, CDR1 is SGHNT and CDR2 is YENEEA. CDR3 length: 13 amino acids.

The V call is TRBV15, the J call TRBJ1-2; D perhaps matches TRBD1 (5 bases). This CDR3 comprises 16 residues. From germline, CDR1 is LNHNV and CDR2 YYDKDF (reference sequence). V lost 5 bases and J lost 3, with 19 bases in between. CDR3 coding DNA: TGTGCCACCAGCCGACCTTGGGAGGGACGAGACTATGGCTACACCTTC. Translation gives CATSRPWEGRDYGYTF. The full variable domain, its missing parts supplied by reference TRBV15 and TRBJ1-2, is DAMVIQNPRYQVTQFGKPVTLSCSQTLNHNVMYWYQQKSSQAPKLLFHYYDKDFNNEADTPDNFQSRRPNTSFCFLDIRSPGLGDTAMYLCATSRPWEGRDYGYTFGSGTRLTVV.

The V gene is TRBV30, the J gene TRBJ2-1, with TRBD2 identical over 7 bases. Germline assignment: CDR1 GTSNPN and CDR2 SVGIG (reference sequence). Germline trimming cut 3 bases from V and 8 bases from J; bases unmatched to any gene: 10. This CDR3 is 14 amino acids long. CDR3 region: CAWRRAGVYYEQFF. As DNA, the CDR3 is TGTGCCTGGAGAAGGGCGGGAGTTTACTATGAGCAGTTCTTC.

Turning to this clone: The sample has other DNA sequences that encode this CDR3 too. V usage is TRBV18 and J usage is TRBJ2-1, with D tentatively TRBD1 (6 bases). Germline-derived CDR1 and CDR2 are KGHSH and LQKENI. The CDR3 loop spans 15 amino acids. Trimming removed 3 bases at V and 1 base at J, with 10 bases between. The CDR3 nucleotides are TGTGCCAGCTCACCGACAGGTACATCCTACAATGAGCAGTTCTTC. This encodes CASSPTGTSYNEQFF.

This chain joins TRBV10-3 and TRBJ1-2, with 8 nucleotides matching TRBD1. The germline V gene encodes CDR1 ENHRY and CDR2 SYGVKD. The CDR3 totals 13 residues. The V and J ends lost 7 bases and 7 bases, in that order; junction bases with no gene match: 8. The CDR3 protein is CAITGQGIGGYTF. DNA of the CDR3: TGTGCCATCACCGGACAGGGTATCGGTGGCTACACCTTC.

The chain recombines TRBV18 with TRBJ2-3; 7 bases agree with TRBD2. CDR3 length equals 15 residues. Germline values: CDR1 KGHSH, CDR2 LQKENI. V trimming: 3 bases; J trimming: 2 bases; junction bases outside the gene matches: 5. CDR3 coding DNA: TGTGCCAGCTCACCGGGGCTAGCGGACACAGATACGCAGTATTTT. It encodes CASSPGLADTDTQYF.